The present TCR beta chain was sequenced within a study of shared clonotypes between healthy human individuals (dated by TCRdb to 2018 to 2020). For context, the study as a whole: The cohort comprised a couple of women and a few men aged 18 to 49 years. Per donor, three plates each were used for CD4 naive and CD4 memory, two for CD8 naive, and one for CD8 memory. Blood TCR repertoires of about five healthy adults were deeply sequenced to estimate repertoire size and the extent of clonotype sharing between individuals. Libraries were prepared and TCR repertoires were sequenced by different laboratories using diverse techniques, in order to increase sequencing depth and limit assay-specific biases. Between about 0.94 and 8.9 billion PBMCs per donor were obtained by leukapheresis. Findings and caveats that apply to the study as a whole: Incomplete sequencing was indicated by rarefaction of sorted-subset datasets, despite the large sequencing depth. Only blood was sampled, and tissue TCR repertoires likely differ from those in blood. The genetic and exposure-history diversity represented was limited by the small number of donors. Pairwise subsampling led to the expectation that sequencing depth would affect the degree of clonotype sharing among donors. When four donors were compared, the shared fraction of clonotypes was 5% to 6.5% for naive CD4, 3.5% to 4% for naive CD8, about 2.4% for memory CD4, and roughly 0.4% for memory CD8. Naive subsets generally had larger estimated clonotype richness than memory subsets. Compared with non-shared clonotypes, the clonotypes found in all four sorted-subset donors had higher generation probabilities.

The donors were healthy, HIV-negative adults who had no recently reported acute infections or vaccinations. Every donor was a Caucasian adult residing in Nashville, Tennessee, USA. Magnetic negative selection was used to enrich CD4+ T cells, after which naive cells were positively selected on CD45RA and the negative fraction became the memory subset. Blood was obtained by leukapheresis, after which PBMCs were separated by Ficoll-Histopaque density gradient centrifugation and cryopreserved in liquid nitrogen vapor phase. Purity and quantity of every magnetically sorted T cell population were checked by analytical flow cytometry. Genomic DNA was isolated from every sorted fraction and measured by UV absorbance on a Nanodrop 2000c. Using the deep immunoSEQ assay, TCR CDR3 regions were amplified from genomic DNA by multiplex PCR. Genomic DNA extracted from each cell subset was distributed evenly over all wells of several immunoSEQ 96-well plates, and each plate served as one replicate. For sorted subsets, about 210 ng of genomic DNA, equivalent to some 30,000 T cell genomes, went into each replicate PCR. Purified libraries were measured with a Qubit 3.0 fluorometer, size-checked on a Bioanalyzer 2100, and measured again with the KAPA Library Quantification kit. Every immunoSEQ 96-well plate was sequenced on a separate single-read 150-cycle Illumina NextSeq 550 flow cell. On the authors' methods: Because only junctional sequences without quality scores were contained in the immunoSEQ output, filtering matching that applied to full-length reads could not be performed. To assign V/J genes and CDR3, sequences were annotated against IMGT germline references using PyIR, a Python wrapper for IgBLAST v1.9. Any read was removed if the V/J assignment was weak (E-value above 1e-6), the CDR3 was missing, or the read contained stop codons, out-of-frame junctions, or ambiguous translated residues. A V3J clonotype was defined by an identical inferred V gene, J gene, and CDR3 amino acid sequence. To compute the percentage overlap between repertoires, the number of shared unique clonotypes was divided by the size of the smaller repertoire. Three approaches were used to assess repertoire richness: RTK rarefaction, the Chao1 estimator, and Recon v2.1 estimates of unobserved clonotypes. Generation probabilities were computed with OLGA for all TCRbeta clonotypes obtained by the gDNA method from four donors. TCRdb mirrors the immuneACCESS table, restricted to in-frame sequences. Some clones are absent from its copies; in checked studies, under half trace to an unresolved V gene, and the reason for the others is unknown. D and trimming were read from the DNA, whereas the V and J calls and clone size are those reported in that table. The sample records 2 million to 2.5 million clones, 90% to 95% of which are singletons. Roughly 0.36% of the sample belongs to the ten largest clones.

From a lookup of the germline V gene (reference sequence), CDR1 and CDR2 are LNHNV and YYDKDF. V drops 0 bases and J drops 2 bases, leaving 7 bases in between. The CDR3 runs 14 residues from the cysteine to the phenylalanine. Only the CDR3 DNA is retained, 42 bases long and in frame from the first base. Worth noting for this clone: Its antigen target is currently unknown. Per-base qualities were not stored, and no clone one base away is much larger.

This TCR was sampled from a man between 18 and 29 years old in good health. Some clones in this sample may be carry-over from other donors' samples. The sequenced sample consisted of naive CD4+ T cells from PBMCs. The sample's cell subset or site, from its label and the paper: CD45RA+ positively selected. Recombination connected TRBV15 to TRBJ2-5; the D gene is not confidently resolved. The CDR3 in this case is CATSRDTQQETQYF. The DNA sequence is as follows: TGTGCCACCAGCAGAGATACCCAACAAGAGACCCAGTACTTC.